This TCR beta chain was identified during a study of identical twins. CDR3 size: 13 residues. Trimming removed 3 bases at V and 4 bases at J, with 11 bases between. CDR1 and CDR2 from the germline V gene are SGHTS and YDEGEE. Template switching, a step in the protocol, added a universal primer site, and cDNA carried unique molecular identifiers. TCRdb re-called the 5' RACE reads with MiXCR, one entry per CDR3 protein. The sample records nearly 200,000 distinct CDR3 sequences, approximately 16% being singletons. These data were also reused for a study on T cells expressing NK-cell markers.

This clonotype was obtained from a woman aged 18-29 years in good health. The sample consisted of CD8+ T cells sorted from blood. V usage is TRBV5-8 and J usage is TRBJ2-7; D call uncertain. This CDR3 reads CASSWALGYEQYF. The CDR3 DNA reads TGTGCCAGCAGCTGGGCGCTCGGGTACGAGCAGTACTTC.